This TCR beta chain was identified during a study of T cell repertoires in MIS-A myocarditis. Method: immunoSEQ multiplex PCR; TCRdb's copy keeps in-frame clones and lacks some. Of around 10,000 clones listed, 75% to 90% were seen once; the top ten hold approximately 2%. This receptor was taken from a man between 18 and 35 years old with fulminant myocarditis from multisystem inflammatory syndrome in adults (MIS-A) after COVID-19. Material: thoracic lymph node tissue obtained at autopsy.

CDR3 in DNA: TGTGCCAGCAGTTCAGTAGCCATGGGGAATGAGCAGTTCTTC. Translating it yields CASSSVAMGNEQFF. The chain carries TRBV6-2 or TRBV6-3 and TRBJ2-1; D not resolved. Trimming removed 4 bases from V and 7 bases from J, with 14 bases in between. The CDR3 sequence is 14 residues long. Germline CDR1 is MNHEY and CDR2 is SVGEGT.